The 6 T cell receptor beta chains presented below share a single source sample, sequenced in a study of post-analysis software for immune sequencing data. General study points: Included in a set of a handful of TRBV segments more frequent in patients than controls were TRBV5-6, TRBV5-1 and TRBV20-1.

No antigen has been assigned to these receptors. TCR beta cDNA libraries included unique molecular identifiers. TCRdb analysed the PCR reads with MiXCR anew, one entry per CDR3 protein. The data hold some 890,000 distinct CDR3 sequences, with around 50% observed a single time. Sequencing used blood. Receptors originate from a girl aged 5-17 years with multiple sclerosis.

V gene TRBV5-1 combines with J gene TRBJ1-2, with 7 bases that match TRBD1. Germline assignment: CDR1 SGHRS and CDR2 YFSETQ. CDR3 length: 15 residues. V lost 0 bases, J lost 8 bases, and 10 bases stayed unmatched. CDR3 sequence: CASSLGRQGREGYTF. CDR3 nucleotide sequence: TGCGCCAGCAGCTTGGGGCGACAGGGAAGGGAGGGCTACACCTTC.

CDR3 nucleotides: TGCAGTGCTAGCGCGGTACAGGCCGATCAGCCCCAGCATTTT. This gives the protein CSASAVQADQPQHF. The chain has TRBV20-1 and TRBJ1-5; possibly TRBD1 for D (5 bases). The CDR3 covers 14 residues. V dropped 3 bases and J dropped 5 bases, with 14 bases sitting between them. Germline V gene sequence: CDR1 DFQATT, CDR2 SNEGSKA (reference sequence).

This clonotype has a handful of counts. J is TRBJ2-4 and V is TRBV2; D perhaps matches TRBD1 (5 bases). Trimming removed 0 bases at V and 13 bases at J, with 13 bases between. The CDR3 length is 13 residues. Looked up from germline, CDR1 is SNHLY and CDR2 is FYNNEI. For the CDR3, the DNA is TGTGCCAGCAGTGAAGCGCTTCGGACAAACCAGTACTTC. This sequence encodes CASSEALRTNQYF. Filled out from reference TRBV2 and TRBJ2-4, the complete variable domain reads EPEVTQTPSHQVTQMGQEVILRCVPISNHLYFYWYRQILGQKVEFLVSFYNNEISEKSEIFDDQFSVERPDGSNFTLKIRSTKLEDSAMYFCASSEALRTNQYFGAGTRLSVL.

The CDR3 loop is CASKRVSTDTQYF. CDR3 sequence (DNA): TGTGCCAGTAAACGCGTTAGTACAGATACGCAGTATTTT. The chain uses TRBV6-6 and TRBJ2-3; D unclear. The V and J ends lost 9 bases and 3 bases respectively, with 13 bases between them. The CDR3 is 13 residues long. Germline assignment: CDR1 MNHNY and CDR2 SVGAGI (reference sequence).

In its sample, this clonotype was seen a few times. This sequence joins TRBV7-9 and TRBJ2-7; D possibly matches TRBD1 or TRBD2 (5 bases each). In germline, CDR1 is SEHNR, CDR2 FQNEAQ (reference sequence). The CDR3 runs to 12 residues. V shed 6 bases and J shed 3 bases, with 9 bases lying between them. The CDR3 sequence: CASRGPSYEQYF. DNA of the CDR3: TGTGCCAGCAGGGGACCTAGCTACGAGCAGTACTTC.

The chain couples TRBV12-3 or TRBV12-4 to TRBJ1-6; tentative D call: TRBD1 (5 bases). The V and J ends lost 7 bases and 7 bases respectively, with 14 bases between them. This CDR3 has 14 residues. CDR3 amino acids: CASTTRRGNSPLHF. CDR3 sequence (DNA): TGTGCCAGCACCACTCGGAGGGGAAATTCACCCCTCCACTTT.